The 17 T cell receptor beta chains below come from one sample, sequenced in a study of blood T cell repertoires in COVID-19. The method was immunoSEQ multiplex PCR; TCRdb's version includes in-frame clones alone and lacks a portion of them. The sample lists about 260,000 clones, around 87% occurring once. Material: peripheral blood. All receptors come from a woman aged 45-59 years with acute or convalescent COVID-19.

The V and J genes are TRBV6-5 and TRBJ1-5, with a possible D match to TRBD1 (5 bases). Per germline, CDR1 MNHEY and CDR2 SVGAGI. Trimming pared 5 bases from V and 0 bases from J, leaving 11 bases between. The CDR3 totals 15 residues. The CDR3 coding sequence is TGTGCCAGCAGTAACGACAGATCTAGCAATCAGCCCCAGCATTTT. Translation gives CASSNDRSSNQPQHF.

The genes are TRBV7-2 and TRBJ1-6; 7 bases are shared with TRBD1. The germline V gene encodes CDR1 SGHTA and CDR2 FQGNSA. The CDR3 spans 15 residues. The V gene end was trimmed by 2 bases and the J gene end by 9 bases; junction bases not matched to a gene: 7. CDR3 in DNA: TGTGCCAGCAGCTTATTCCCAGGGGGAGGTTCACCCCTCCACTTT. Translating it yields CASSLFPGGGSPLHF.

This chain connects TRBV5-1 to TRBJ1-2, with 10 bases aligning to TRBD1. The V and J ends lost 4 bases and 7 bases, in that order; junction bases with no gene match: 10. This CDR3 has 15 amino acids. Per germline, CDR1 SGHRS and CDR2 YFSETQ. CDR3 protein: CASSPDPTGGGGYTF. The CDR3 region has the DNA TGCGCCAGCAGCCCGGATCCGACAGGGGGCGGTGGCTACACCTTC.

The chain couples TRBV7-6 to TRBJ2-5; possible D gene TRBD1, 5 bases. Germline lookup yields CDR1 SGHVS and CDR2 FNYEAQ. This CDR3 has 15 residues. Trimming removed 5 bases at V and 4 bases at J, with 17 bases between. CDR3 region: CASSVKGQVIETQYF. For the CDR3, the DNA is TGTGCCAGCAGCGTTAAAGGACAAGTTATAGAGACCCAGTACTTC. Filled out from reference TRBV7-6 and TRBJ2-5, the complete variable domain reads GAGVSQSPRYKVTKRGQDVALRCDPISGHVSLYWYRQALGQGPEFLTYFNYEAQQDKSGLPNDRFSAERPEGSISTLTIQRTEQRDSAMYRCASSVKGQVIETQYFGPGTRLLVL.

The rearrangement links TRBV7-8 to TRBJ1-1, with 7 bases identical to TRBD1. The CDR3 has 14 residues. V was pared by 5 bases and J by 5 bases, with 8 bases of the junction left unmatched. Germline assignment: CDR1 SGHVS and CDR2 FQNEAQ. The DNA of the CDR3 is TGTGCCAGCAGCACGTGGGACAGTAAGACTGAAGCTTTCTTT. Translation gives CASSTWDSKTEAFF.

The CDR3 here is CASSLSSASGYEQYF. In DNA, the CDR3 is TGTGCCAGCAGTTTATCGTCTGCTAGCGGCTACGAGCAGTACTTC. The chain uses TRBV27 and TRBJ2-7; TRBD2 matches 7 bases. Germline values: CDR1 MNHEY, CDR2 SMNVEV (reference sequence). This CDR3 comprises 15 residues. V shed 0 bases and J 3 bases; nucleotides not matched to a gene: 5.

The chain uses TRBV6-2 or TRBV6-3 and TRBJ1-3; perhaps TRBD1 as D (6 bases). The CDR3 has 16 amino acids. From germline, CDR1 is MNHEY and CDR2 SVGEGT. V lost 6 bases and J 0 bases, leaving 15 bases between the germline ends. CDR3 loop: CASRPSDRPSGNTIYF. The CDR3 DNA sequence: TGTGCCAGCAGACCTTCGGACAGACCCTCTGGAAACACCATATATTTT.

This clone was seen a few times. The chain has TRBV2 and TRBJ2-3; TRBD2 aligns across 9 bases. The junction had 8 bases not matched to a gene; V was cut back by 4 bases and J by 6 bases. The CDR3 is 15 residues long. Germline V gives CDR1 SNHLY, CDR2 FYNNEI. Here the CDR3 reads CASSALAGRVDTQYF. The CDR3 region has the DNA TGTGCCAGCAGTGCGCTAGCGGGAAGGGTGGATACGCAGTATTTT.

The gene calls are TRBV10-3 and TRBJ1-6; D gene ambiguous. Germline lookup yields CDR1 ENHRY and CDR2 SYGVKD. The CDR3 contains 13 residues. The germline V and J ends were trimmed by 3 bases and 6 bases, with 6 bases remaining between them. CDR3 in amino acids: CAISDLVNSPLHF. The CDR3 DNA is TGTGCCATCAGTGACCTAGTTAATTCACCCCTCCACTTT.

The CDR3 loop reads CASSTTSDRDEKLFF. The CDR3 coding sequence is TGTGCCAGCAGCACTACCTCCGACAGGGACGAAAAACTGTTTTTT. This chain joins TRBV9 and TRBJ1-4; TRBD1 aligns across 7 bases. V shed 4 bases and J 8 bases; nucleotides not matched to a gene: 11. This CDR3 contains 15 residues. Germline CDR1 and CDR2: SGDLS and YYNGEE.

This clone was seen more than once but under ten times. The chain couples TRBV4-2 to TRBJ1-1; tentatively, D is TRBD1 (6 bases). The CDR3 length is 15 residues. V shed 0 bases and J shed 7 bases, with 15 bases lying between them. Germline assignment: CDR1 LGHNA and CDR2 YNFKEQ. CDR3 DNA: TGTGCCAGCAGCCAAGACGATAGGGGACAAATTGAAGCTTTCTTT. Residues: CASSQDDRGQIEAFF.

The V call is TRBV9, the J call TRBJ1-2, with TRBD1 matching over 10 bases. Germline V lookup: CDR1 SGDLS, CDR2 YYNGEE. This CDR3 comprises 15 residues. Trimming at V came to 5 bases and at J to 5 bases, leaving 9 bases not matched to a gene. The DNA for the CDR3 is TGTGCCAGCAGAGATAGGGACAGGGGTGGGTATGGCTACACCTTC. This encodes CASRDRDRGGYGYTF.

The rearrangement links TRBV19 to TRBJ2-2; D gene ambiguous. CDR1 and CDR2 from the germline V gene are LNHDA and SQIVND (reference sequence). The CDR3 contains 13 residues. Trimming shortened V by 4 bases and J by 4 bases, and 7 bases separated the two germline ends. The CDR3 DNA sequence: TGTGCCAGTAGTACCCGAGTCACCGGGGAGCTGTTTTTT. It codes for CASSTRVTGELFF.

This clone was observed a few times. The V gene is TRBV27, the J gene TRBJ1-2, with no clear D. V shed 3 bases and J shed 14 bases, with 19 bases lying between them. This CDR3 is built from 13 residues. Germline-derived CDR1 and CDR2 are MNHEY and SMNVEV (reference sequence). In DNA, the CDR3 is TGTGCCAGCAGTTTTTTAGGTGGCGAGGGAGAGACCTTC. This gives the protein CASSFLGGEGETF.

This sequence joins TRBV28 and TRBJ2-1, with D hard to call. CDR1 MDHEN and CDR2 SYDVKM come from the germline V gene. The V and J ends lost 3 bases and 5 bases respectively, with 5 bases between them. This CDR3 region has 12 residues. This chain's CDR3 is CASSFGDNEQFF. For the CDR3, the DNA is TGTGCCAGCAGTTTCGGAGACAATGAGCAGTTCTTC. Based on the CDR3 plus reference TRBV28 and TRBJ2-1, the full variable domain is DVKVTQSSRYLVKRTGEKVFLECVQDMDHENMFWYRQDPGLGLRLIYFSYDVKMKEKGDIPEGYSVSREKKERFSLILESASTNQTSMYLCASSFGDNEQFFGPGTRLTVL.

This sequence joins TRBV19 and TRBJ1-3; D ambiguous. Looked up from germline, CDR1 is LNHDA and CDR2 is SQIVND (reference sequence). Trimming cost V 5 bases and J 8 bases, with 13 bases left between them. The CDR3 is 13 amino acids. CDR3 bases: TGTGCCAGTAGTCTGATGGGAGTGGACACCATATATTTT. Its protein product is CASSLMGVDTIYF.

The chain recombines TRBV5-4 with TRBJ2-3; no definite D call. The germline V gene has CDR1 SGHNT and CDR2 YYREEE (reference sequence). The CDR3 spans 13 residues. The ends were cut back, 5 bases at V and 0 bases at J, with 7 bases in the middle. The CDR3 protein is CASRVDSTDTQYF. The CDR3 coding sequence is TGTGCCAGCAGGGTAGATAGCACAGATACGCAGTATTTT.